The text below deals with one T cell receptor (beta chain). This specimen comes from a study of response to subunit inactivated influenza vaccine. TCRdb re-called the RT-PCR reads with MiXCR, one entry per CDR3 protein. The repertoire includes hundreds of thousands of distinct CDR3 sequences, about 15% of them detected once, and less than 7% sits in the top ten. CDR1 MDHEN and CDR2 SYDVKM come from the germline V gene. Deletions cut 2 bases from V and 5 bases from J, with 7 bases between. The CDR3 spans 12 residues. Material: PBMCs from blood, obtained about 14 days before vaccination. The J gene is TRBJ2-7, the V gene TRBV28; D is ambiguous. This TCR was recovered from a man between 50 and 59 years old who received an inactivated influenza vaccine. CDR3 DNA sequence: TGTGCCAGCAGTTTACCCCCCCACGAGCAGTACTTC. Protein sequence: CASSLPPHEQYF.